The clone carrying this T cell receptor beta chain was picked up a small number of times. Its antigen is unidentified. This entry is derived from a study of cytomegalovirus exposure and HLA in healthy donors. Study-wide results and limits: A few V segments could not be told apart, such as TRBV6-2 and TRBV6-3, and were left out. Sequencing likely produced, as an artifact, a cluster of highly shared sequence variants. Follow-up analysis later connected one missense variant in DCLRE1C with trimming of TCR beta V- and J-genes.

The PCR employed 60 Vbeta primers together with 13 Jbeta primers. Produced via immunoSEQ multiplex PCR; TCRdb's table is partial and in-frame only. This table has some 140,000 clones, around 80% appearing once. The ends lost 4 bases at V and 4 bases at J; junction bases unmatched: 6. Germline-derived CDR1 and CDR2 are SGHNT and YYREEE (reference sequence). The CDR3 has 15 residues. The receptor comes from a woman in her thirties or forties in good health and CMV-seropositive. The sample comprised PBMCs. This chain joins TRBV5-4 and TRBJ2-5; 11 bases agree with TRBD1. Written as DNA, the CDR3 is TGTGCCAGCAGCGTCGGACAGGGGGCGAGAGAGACCCAGTACTTC. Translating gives CASSVGQGARETQYF.